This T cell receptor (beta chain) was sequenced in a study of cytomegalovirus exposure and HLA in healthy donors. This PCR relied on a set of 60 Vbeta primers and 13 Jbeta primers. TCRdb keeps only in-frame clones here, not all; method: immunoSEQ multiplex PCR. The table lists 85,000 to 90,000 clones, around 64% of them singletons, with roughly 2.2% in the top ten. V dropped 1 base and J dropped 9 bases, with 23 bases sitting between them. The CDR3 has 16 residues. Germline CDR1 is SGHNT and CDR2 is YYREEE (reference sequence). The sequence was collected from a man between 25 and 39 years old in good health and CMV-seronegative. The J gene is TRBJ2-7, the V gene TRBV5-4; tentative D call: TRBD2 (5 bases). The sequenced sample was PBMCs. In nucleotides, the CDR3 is TGTGCCAGCAGCTTGCGGTCGATCGGGCCTTCCGAGGGGCAGTACTTC. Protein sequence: CASSLRSIGPSEGQYF.